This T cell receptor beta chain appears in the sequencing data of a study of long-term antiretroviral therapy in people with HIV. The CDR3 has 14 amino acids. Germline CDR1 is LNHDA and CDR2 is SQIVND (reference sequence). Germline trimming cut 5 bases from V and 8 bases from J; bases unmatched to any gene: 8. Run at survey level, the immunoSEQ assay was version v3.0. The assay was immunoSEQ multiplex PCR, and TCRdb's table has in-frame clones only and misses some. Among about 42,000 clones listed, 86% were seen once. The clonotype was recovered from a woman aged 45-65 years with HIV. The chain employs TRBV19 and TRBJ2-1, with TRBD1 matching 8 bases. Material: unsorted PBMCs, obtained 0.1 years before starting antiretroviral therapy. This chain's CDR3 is CASSPRTGSDEQFF. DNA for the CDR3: TGTGCCAGTAGTCCACGGACAGGGTCCGATGAGCAGTTCTTC.